The 3 T cell receptor beta chains below were found in one sample sequenced in a study of OX40 agonist ivuxolimab in advanced cancers. Generated by immunoSEQ multiplex PCR, the TCRdb table keeps only in-frame clones and is missing some. This table has about 8,000 clones, over 65% appearing once. The input for sequencing was CD4+ or CD8+ T cells sorted from blood, taken in a trial of the OX40 agonist ivuxolimab. These receptors were taken from an adult with an advanced solid tumor such as melanoma, head and neck, liver or kidney cancer.

This clone appeared many times. This chain uses TRBV6-4 with TRBJ2-2, with D unresolved. The ends were cut back, 4 bases at V and 1 base at J, with 10 bases in the middle. This CDR3 region has 15 residues. Germline V gene sequence: CDR1 MRHNA, CDR2 SNTAGT. The CDR3 bases are TGTGCCAGCAGTGGAGGTCAGGAGAACACCGGGGAGCTGTTTTTT. Translation: CASSGGQENTGELFF.

The J gene is TRBJ1-1, the V gene TRBV7-9; possibly TRBD1 for D (5 bases). Trimming shortened V by 1 base and J by 5 bases, and 14 bases separated the two germline ends. The CDR3 loop spans 15 amino acids. The germline gives CDR1 SEHNR, CDR2 FQNEAQ (reference sequence). The CDR3 region is CASSLVQGGNTEAFF. The CDR3 nucleotides read TGTGCCAGCAGCTTAGTTCAGGGAGGGAATACTGAAGCTTTCTTT.

The V call is TRBV11-1, the J call TRBJ2-2, with 11 bases lining up with TRBD2. This CDR3 comprises 15 residues. CDR1 SGHAT and CDR2 FQDESV come from the germline V gene (reference sequence). The V gene end was trimmed by 5 bases and the J gene end by 5 bases; junction bases not matched to a gene: 4. The CDR3 loop is CASSPGTSGTGELFF. In nucleotides, the CDR3 is TGTGCCAGCAGCCCCGGGACTAGCGGTACCGGGGAGCTGTTTTTT. Using reference TRBV11-1 and TRBJ2-2 for the parts outside the CDR3, the full variable domain is EAEVAQSPRYKITEKSQAVAFWCDPISGHATLYWYRQILGQGPELLVQFQDESVVDDSQLPKDRFSAERLKGVDSTLKIQPAELGDSAMYLCASSPGTSGTGELFFGEGSRLTVL.